What follows are 28 T cell receptor beta chains derived from one specimen sequenced in a study of blood T cell repertoires in COVID-19. Repertoires were generated with immunoSEQ multiplex PCR, while TCRdb's copy carries only in-frame clones and drops some. The sample lists approximately 100,000 clones, roughly 72% occurring once. The sample consisted of peripheral blood. The receptors were sampled from an elderly man with acute or convalescent COVID-19.

The V call is TRBV24-1, the J call TRBJ2-3, with a possible D match to TRBD2 (5 bases). The germline V gene has CDR1 KGHDR and CDR2 SFDVKD. The CDR3 spans 13 residues. V was cut by 6 bases and J by 4 bases, with 10 bases left in between. The DNA of the CDR3 is TGTGCCACCAGTAAGCGGCAGCCAGATACGCAGTATTTT. The encoded protein is CATSKRQPDTQYF.

V and J are TRBV7-3 and TRBJ2-1, with D possibly matching TRBD2 (6 bases). Germline values: CDR1 SGHTA, CDR2 FQGTGA. The CDR3 contains 17 residues. The V end lost 2 bases, the J end lost 6 bases, and 20 bases lay between the germline ends. CDR3 DNA sequence: TGTGCCAGCAGCTTATCCCTCGGTAGCGGTGCGGGCAATGAGCAGTTCTTC. Protein sequence: CASSLSLGSGAGNEQFF.

This clone was recorded a few times. This same CDR3 is encoded by further DNA sequences in the sample. V usage is TRBV29-1 and J usage is TRBJ2-3; D not certain. The germline CDR1 and CDR2 sequences are SQVTM and ANQGSEA. This CDR3 comprises 14 residues. The ends were cut back, 1 base at V and 1 base at J, with 9 bases in the middle. The CDR3 spells CSVEGGRGTDTQYF. Here the CDR3 DNA reads TGCAGCGTTGAAGGAGGCCGAGGCACAGATACGCAGTATTTT.

CDR3 sequence (DNA): TGCGCCAGCAGCACCGGACAGGGTACGATTTCTGAGCAGTTCTTC. This encodes CASSTGQGTISEQFF. The chain combines TRBV5-1 with TRBJ2-1; 8 bases agree with TRBD1. V lost 4 bases and J lost 9; bases outside the gene matches: 12. Germline CDR1 reads SGHRS; CDR2 reads YFSETQ. This CDR3 is built from 15 residues.

The rearrangement uses TRBV7-2 and TRBJ2-1, with 8 bases fitting TRBD2. CDR3 size: 15 residues. Germline loops: CDR1 SGHTA, CDR2 FQGNSA. With V trimmed by 3 bases and J by 4 bases, 5 bases remained unmatched. CDR3 in DNA: TGTGCCAGCAGCTTTCATTCTAGCGGGTACAATGAGCAGTTCTTC. Protein sequence: CASSFHSSGYNEQFF.

This clone was seen just once. The chain uses TRBV5-1 and TRBJ2-3; 11 bases line up with TRBD2. The CDR3 totals 16 residues. The V segment lost 4 bases and the J segment 2 bases; nucleotides outside the gene matches: 6. Germline V lookup: CDR1 SGHRS, CDR2 YFSETQ. In DNA, the CDR3 is TGCGCCAGCAGCACGGGACTAGCGGCGATCACAGATACGCAGTATTTT. Its translation: CASSTGLAAITDTQYF. Using reference TRBV5-1 and TRBJ2-3 for the parts outside the CDR3, the full variable domain is KAGVTQTPRYLIKTRGQQVTLSCSPISGHRSVSWYQQTPGQGLQFLFEYFSETQRNKGNFPGRFSGRQFSNSRSEMNVSTLELGDSALYLCASSTGLAAITDTQYFGPGTRLTVL.

The chain employs TRBV11-2 and TRBJ1-2, with D tentatively TRBD1 (5 bases). The V gene lost 2 bases and the J gene lost 6 bases, with 22 bases spanning the gap. The CDR3 is 17 amino acids. Germline lookup yields CDR1 SGHAT and CDR2 FQNNGV. The CDR3 DNA is TGTGCCAGCAGCTTATCGGGTCGGGCAGGGAGGATGGATGGCTACACCTTC. Residues: CASSLSGRAGRMDGYTF.

This chain uses TRBV28 with TRBJ2-3; possibly TRBD1 for D (6 bases). Trimming took off 9 bases at V and 6 bases at J, with 16 bases between the two ends. Germline V lookup: CDR1 MDHEN, CDR2 SYDVKM. There are 13 residues in the CDR3. DNA of the CDR3: TGTGCCAGTCTACAGGGAACCGACGATACGCAGTATTTT. It codes for CASLQGTDDTQYF.

The chain has TRBV6-4 and TRBJ2-1; TRBD2 matches 13 bases. CDR1 MRHNA and CDR2 SNTAGT come from the germline V gene. The CDR3 length is 14 residues. Unmatched junction bases numbered 7, after V lost 4 bases and J lost 13 bases. In nucleotides, the CDR3 is TGTGCCAGCAGTGCCGGGACTAGCGGGGTTCCACAGTTCTTC. This sequence encodes CASSAGTSGVPQFF.

This clone was detected only a few times. V usage is TRBV5-4 and J usage is TRBJ2-7, with D maybe TRBD2 (5 bases). This CDR3 has 14 residues. V lost 4 bases to trimming and J lost 1 base, with 12 bases between them. The germline V gene has CDR1 SGHNT and CDR2 YYREEE (reference sequence). The CDR3 region has the DNA TGTGCCAGCAGCGCCGGCGGGCCTTCCTACGAGCAGTACTTC. Encoded protein: CASSAGGPSYEQYF.

The chain carries TRBV18 and TRBJ2-5; 7 nucleotides align to TRBD1. J lost 1 base, V lost 4 bases, and 3 bases had no gene match. Per the germline V gene, CDR1 is KGHSH and CDR2 is LQKENI. The CDR3 loop spans 14 amino acids. CDR3 coding DNA: TGTGCCAGCTCACTAGGACAGGCCCAAGAGACCCAGTACTTC. As protein: CASSLGQAQETQYF.

The chain has TRBV12-3 or TRBV12-4 and TRBJ2-7; D is ambiguous. V lost 4 bases and J lost 2, with 9 bases in between. The CDR3 is made up of 13 amino acids. The CDR3 loop reads CASSYDLTYEQYF. The DNA of the CDR3 is TGTGCCAGCAGTTACGACTTAACCTACGAGCAGTACTTC.

The chain uses TRBV19 and TRBJ2-5; a weak D match, TRBD2 (6 bases). The CDR3 is made up of 15 amino acids. Trimming stripped 1 base from V and 5 bases from J, with 14 bases between. Germline-derived CDR1 and CDR2 are LNHDA and SQIVND (reference sequence). The CDR3: CASSIVSGVGETQYF. Written as DNA, the CDR3 is TGTGCCAGTAGTATAGTTTCGGGAGTGGGTGAGACCCAGTACTTC. Together with reference TRBV19 and TRBJ2-5, the CDR3 gives the full variable domain: DGGITQSPKYLFRKEGQNVTLSCEQNLNHDAMYWYRQDPGQGLRLIYYSQIVNDFQKGDIAEGYSVSREKKESFPLTVTSAQKNPTAFYLCASSIVSGVGETQYFGPGTRLLVL.

The rearrangement joins TRBV21-1 to TRBJ2-5; the table's D call TRBD1 went unverified against the DNA. TRBV21-1 is described as a pseudogene. The CDR3 covers 14 residues. The CDR3 DNA follows: TGTGCCAGCAGCAAAGAAACAGGGTCTGAGACCCAGTACTTC. This sequence encodes CASSKETGSETQYF.

This chain joins TRBV29-1 and TRBJ2-5; 10 bases fit TRBD1. Germline V lookup: CDR1 SQVTM, CDR2 ANQGSEA. This CDR3 contains 14 residues. V shed 6 bases and J 4 bases; nucleotides not matched to a gene: 8. As DNA, the CDR3 is TGCAGCGTCCTACCGACAGGGGGCGTAGAGACCCAGTACTTC. Amino acids: CSVLPTGGVETQYF.

The V gene is TRBV6-2 or TRBV6-3, the J gene TRBJ2-1, with TRBD2 identical over 11 bases. The CDR3 consists of 16 residues. Germline V gives CDR1 MNHEY, CDR2 SVGEGT. Germline trimming cut 5 bases from V and 7 bases from J; bases unmatched to any gene: 10. The DNA for the CDR3 is TGTGCCAGCAGTAGCCGACGACTAGCGGGGCAGAATGAGCAGTTCTTC. Translated: CASSSRRLAGQNEQFF.

The chain joins TRBV5-1 to TRBJ2-2; weak D call: TRBD1 (5 bases). Per the germline V gene, CDR1 is SGHRS and CDR2 is YFSETQ. Trimming removed 0 bases from V and 5 bases from J, with 8 bases in between. The CDR3 is 14 amino acids. The CDR3 region is CASSLEGLTGELFF. CDR3 coding DNA: TGCGCCAGCAGCTTGGAGGGGCTTACCGGGGAGCTGTTTTTT.

The chain joins TRBV7-6 to TRBJ1-4; tentatively, D is TRBD1 (5 bases). Trimming took 6 bases from V and 6 from J, leaving 14 bases between them. Per germline, CDR1 SGHVS and CDR2 FNYEAQ. The CDR3 has 14 amino acids. The CDR3 spells CASSPMAGDEKLFF. As DNA, the CDR3 is TGTGCCAGCAGTCCAATGGCGGGGGATGAAAAACTGTTTTTT.

Only a few counts were recorded for this clone. The chain is built from TRBV9 and TRBJ2-2, with 8 bases fitting TRBD2. The CDR3 is made up of 14 amino acids. Germline V lookup: CDR1 SGDLS, CDR2 YYNGEE. Trimming at V came to 5 bases and at J to 4 bases, leaving 4 bases not matched to a gene. CDR3 region: CASSTGTSTGELFF. The CDR3 DNA is TGTGCCAGCAGTACCGGGACTAGCACCGGGGAGCTGTTTTTT. Full variable domain (missing parts from reference TRBV9 and TRBJ2-2): DSGVTQTPKHLITATGQRVTLRCSPRSGDLSVYWYQQSLDQGLQFLIQYYNGEERAKGNILERFSAQQFPDLHSELNLSSLELGDSALYFCASSTGTSTGELFFGEGSRLTVL.

The V gene is TRBV21-1, the J gene TRBJ2-1; the table assigns TRBD2, which was not confirmed against the DNA. TRBV21-1 is a pseudogene locus. This CDR3 is 17 amino acids long. This CDR3 is CASSKAVTSVAGNEQFF. The CDR3 DNA reads TGTGCCAGCAGCAAAGCGGTCACTAGCGTAGCCGGCAATGAGCAGTTCTTC.

The rearrangement uses TRBV28 and TRBJ1-5; the D is unclear. The CDR3 is 12 amino acids. Looked up from germline, CDR1 is MDHEN and CDR2 is SYDVKM. V was cut by 6 bases and J by 6 bases, with 9 bases left in between. The CDR3 loop is CASRNSGQPQHF. In DNA, the CDR3 is TGTGCCAGCAGGAACAGCGGTCAGCCCCAGCATTTT.

The genes are TRBV3-1 (or the pseudogene TRBV3-2) and TRBJ2-2; D unclear. V lost 2 bases, J lost 7 bases, and 8 bases lay in between. The CDR3 has 13 residues. The V gene's germline CDR1 is LGHDT and CDR2 YNNKEL (reference sequence). CDR3 sequence (DNA): TGTGCCAGCAGCCAAAGCTTATTCGGGGAGCTGTTTTTT. Translation: CASSQSLFGELFF.

This clone was picked up a small number of times. The chain uses TRBV6-2 or TRBV6-3 and TRBJ2-7; 13 nucleotides match TRBD2. Germline values: CDR1 MNHEY, CDR2 SVGEGT. The CDR3 covers 13 residues. J gave up 9 bases and V 5 bases, and 4 bases lay outside the gene matches. DNA of the CDR3: TGTGCCAGCAGTACTGGGACTAGCGGGATGCAGTACTTC. Amino acids: CASSTGTSGMQYF.

V usage is TRBV5-1 and J usage is TRBJ1-1; no clear D gene. Germline values: CDR1 SGHRS, CDR2 YFSETQ. The CDR3 loop spans 14 amino acids. Trimming removed 2 bases at V and 0 bases at J, with 8 bases between. The DNA for the CDR3 is TGCGCCAGCAGCTTACAGAACATGAACACTGAAGCTTTCTTT. It translates to CASSLQNMNTEAFF.

The rearrangement joins TRBV3-1 (or the pseudogene TRBV3-2) to TRBJ2-7, with a tentative D call TRBD1 (5 bases). Germline CDR1 is LGHDT and CDR2 is YNNKEL (reference sequence). CDR3 size: 13 residues. Trimming cost V 3 bases and J 2 bases, with 8 bases left between them. The CDR3 region is CASSQGPPYEQYF. In DNA form, the CDR3 reads TGTGCCAGCAGCCAGGGGCCCCCCTACGAGCAGTACTTC.

The rearrangement links TRBV4-1 to TRBJ1-5; tentative D call: TRBD1 (6 bases). Trimming removed 6 bases at V and 6 bases at J, with 18 bases between. This CDR3 region has 15 residues. Germline lookup yields CDR1 MGHRA and CDR2 YSYEKL. In DNA form, the CDR3 reads TGCGCCAGCAGTCCTAAGTGGGAAGGGGGTCAGCCCCAGCATTTT. Encoded protein: CASSPKWEGGQPQHF.

The genes are TRBV4-3 and TRBJ2-3, with 9 bases that match TRBD2. Losses at the gene ends were 0 bases for V and 0 bases for J; bases not matched to a gene: 10. The CDR3 covers 19 residues. Per germline, CDR1 LGHNA and CDR2 YSLEER. The CDR3 nucleotides are TGCGCCAGCAGCCAAGATTTGTCTCTAGCGGGGTTTAGCACAGATACGCAGTATTTT. As protein: CASSQDLSLAGFSTDTQYF.

Only one count was recorded for this clone. The CDR3 sequence is CASSLAGRLGYEQYF. The CDR3 bases are TGTGCCAGCAGCTTGGCCGGCAGGTTGGGCTACGAGCAGTACTTC. V gene TRBV5-6 combines with J gene TRBJ2-7, with D hard to call. In germline, CDR1 is SGHDT, CDR2 YYEEEE. The CDR3 loop spans 15 amino acids. Trimming stripped 0 bases from V and 3 bases from J, with 13 bases between.